A single sample gave rise to the 29 T cell receptor beta chains below, sequenced in a study of beta chain features in type 1 diabetes. Antigen specificity for these receptors is unknown. Study results and limitations: For Type 1 diabetes patients, all four CD4+ subsets carried TCRB CDR3s that were moderately but significantly shorter.

The investigators reverse transcribed all of the isolated RNA, so they sequenced expressed TCRB transcripts. Only in-frame clones appear in the TCRdb table, and some are missing; sequencing was by immunoSEQ multiplex PCR. The table has 120,000 or so clones, 17% seen once. The specimen sequenced was central memory CD4+ T cells from blood. These receptors originate from a man younger than 35 with type 1 diabetes.

The chain's CDR3 is CASSLGTARYEQYF. CDR3 nucleotides: TGTGCCAGCAGCTTAGGGACAGCTAGGTACGAGCAGTACTTC. V and J are TRBV7-2 and TRBJ2-7, with a tentative D call TRBD1 (6 bases). Germline CDR1 is SGHTA and CDR2 is FQGNSA. This CDR3 comprises 14 residues. V dropped 1 base and J dropped 4 bases, with 11 bases sitting between them.

This chain joins TRBV7-3 and TRBJ1-1, with D uncertain. Trimming left V 5 bases short and J 0 bases short, with 13 bases between. CDR3 length: 15 amino acids. Per the germline V gene, CDR1 is SGHTA and CDR2 is FQGTGA. CDR3 amino acids: CASSLGKALNTEAFF. Here the CDR3 DNA reads TGTGCCAGCAGCCTCGGGAAGGCCCTGAACACTGAAGCTTTCTTT.

The rearrangement links TRBV7-9 to TRBJ1-5; 8 bases are shared with TRBD1. The V and J ends lost 1 base and 4 bases, in that order; junction bases with no gene match: 12. The CDR3 is 18 amino acids. Per germline, CDR1 SEHNR and CDR2 FQNEAQ (reference sequence). The CDR3 nucleotides are TGTGCCAGCAGCTTAGTAAGTATGGCAGGGGGCGATAATCAGCCCCAGCATTTT. Translation gives CASSLVSMAGGDNQPQHF.

This clone has only a few counts. This chain links TRBV28 with TRBJ1-5; D not certain. V shed 5 bases and J shed 3 bases, with 8 bases lying between them. CDR3 length: 13 residues. CDR1 is MDHEN, CDR2 SYDVKM, per germline. The CDR3 DNA reads as TGTGCCAGCAGTGTGGGCCCCAATCAGCCCCAGCATTTT. Its translation: CASSVGPNQPQHF.

This clone was observed a handful of times. The same CDR3 can be traced to other DNA sequences in this sample. The chain links TRBV4-1 to TRBJ2-1, with TRBD2 matching over 12 bases. This CDR3 region has 16 residues. Losses at the gene ends were 4 bases for V and 7 bases for J; bases not matched to a gene: 8. Germline V gene lookup returns CDR1 MGHRA and CDR2 YSYEKL. The CDR3 sequence is CASSPSTSGRINEQFF. The DNA of the CDR3 is TGCGCCAGCAGCCCGAGTACTAGCGGGAGGATAAATGAGCAGTTCTTC.

The CDR3 protein is CASSKARQGGREQYF. The CDR3, as DNA: TGTGCCAGCAGCAAAGCTCGGCAGGGGGGACGCGAGCAGTACTTC. The chain recombines TRBV21-1 with TRBJ2-7; the table gives TRBD1 as D, unverified against the DNA. TRBV21-1 represents a pseudogene. The CDR3 spans 15 residues.

This clone was counted only a few times. The chain carries TRBV2 and TRBJ2-1, with TRBD2 identical over 13 bases. CDR1 and CDR2 from the germline V gene are SNHLY and FYNNEI. Losses at the gene ends were 8 bases for V and 7 bases for J; bases not matched to a gene: 5. CDR3 length equals 14 residues. CDR3 sequence reads: CASRKTSGGNEQFF. In nucleotides, the CDR3 is TGTGCCAGCCGGAAGACTAGCGGGGGGAATGAGCAGTTCTTC.

This clone has a handful of counts. The rearrangement joins TRBV7-2 to TRBJ2-7, with 8 bases fitting TRBD1. V trimming: 5 bases; J trimming: 2 bases; junction bases outside the gene matches: 8. Germline lookup yields CDR1 SGHTA and CDR2 FQGNSA. The CDR3 runs 15 residues. The CDR3 DNA reads as TGTGCCAGCAGCATTTCCGGGACAGGTCCCTACGAGCAGTACTTC. Its translation: CASSISGTGPYEQYF.

To note about this clone: The same CDR3 can be traced to other DNA sequences in this sample. CDR3 residues: CAWRGQTSYGYTF. The DNA of the CDR3 is TGTGCCTGGAGGGGGCAAACGAGCTATGGCTACACCTTC. The gene calls are TRBV30 and TRBJ1-2; D may be TRBD1 (5 bases). Germline assignment: CDR1 GTSNPN and CDR2 SVGIG (reference sequence). Trimming stripped 3 bases from V and 4 bases from J, with 12 bases between. This CDR3 comprises 13 residues.

This clone was observed a single time. The chain is built from TRBV6-4 and TRBJ2-7; D ambiguous. The germline V gene encodes CDR1 MRHNA and CDR2 SNTAGT. The ends were cut back, 1 base at V and 12 bases at J, with 10 bases in the middle. The CDR3 is made up of 11 amino acids. The DNA for the CDR3 is TGTGCCAGCAGTGACTTAGGGTGTGGGTACTTC. Translated: CASSDLGCGYF.

This rearrangement joins TRBV30 to TRBJ2-5; D is perhaps TRBD1 or TRBD2 (5 bases each). V lost 6 bases, J lost 1 base, and 12 bases lay in between. Germline lookup yields CDR1 GTSNPN and CDR2 SVGIG (reference sequence). The CDR3 has 13 amino acids. CDR3 loop: CACAGTAQETQYF. The CDR3 DNA reads TGTGCCTGCGCCGGGACCGCCCAAGAGACCCAGTACTTC. Full variable domain (rest looked up from reference TRBV30 and TRBJ2-5): SQTIHQWPATLVQPVGSPLSLECTVEGTSNPNLYWYRQAAGRGLQLLFYSVGIGQISSEVPQNLSASRPQDRQFILSSKKLLLSDSGFYLCACAGTAQETQYFGPGTRLLVL.

This clone was observed a handful of times. A read error is possible here, since a much larger clone lies one base away. This specimen includes other DNA sequences encoding the same CDR3. V is TRBV19 and J is TRBJ2-7; 7 bases match TRBD1. The CDR3 has 14 amino acids. Germline V gene lookup returns CDR1 LNHDA and CDR2 SQIVND (reference sequence). V was pared by 4 bases and J by 2 bases, with 5 bases of the junction left unmatched. CDR3 bases: TGTGCCAGTAGTACCCCGGGACAGCCCTACGAGCAGTACTTC. Translated: CASSTPGQPYEQYF.

The chain has TRBV5-6 and TRBJ2-2, with D possibly being TRBD2 (6 bases). V shed 4 bases and J shed 4 bases, with 17 bases lying between them. This CDR3 region has 16 residues. Germline lookup yields CDR1 SGHDT and CDR2 YYEEEE. The CDR3 region has the DNA TGTGCCAGCAGCCTGGGGGGTGCGGGGCCCACCGGGGAGCTGTTTTTT. Translated, it gives CASSLGGAGPTGELFF.

DNA for the CDR3: TGTGCCAGCAGTTCGGATTATAACTATGGCTACACCTTC. Translated, it gives CASSSDYNYGYTF. This chain uses TRBV28 with TRBJ1-2; D gene uncertain. Between the trimmed V and J ends, which lost 4 bases and 1 base, there was a span of 7 bases. Germline V gene lookup returns CDR1 MDHEN and CDR2 SYDVKM. There are 13 residues in the CDR3.

This clone was picked up a small number of times. V is TRBV6-6 and J is TRBJ2-1; possibly TRBD1 for D (6 bases). CDR1 is MNHNY, CDR2 SVGAGI, per germline (reference sequence). V was trimmed by 6 bases and J by 6 bases, leaving 18 bases between them. The CDR3 is 15 amino acids. CDR3 sequence (DNA): TGTGCCAGCAGCGCCGGGACGCAAGGGGGCAATGAGCAGTTCTTC. Residues: CASSAGTQGGNEQFF.

This clone was seen only a few times. V gene TRBV28 combines with J gene TRBJ1-5, with 12 bases identical to TRBD1. Unmatched junction bases numbered 0, after V lost 8 bases and J lost 7 bases. This CDR3 is built from 12 residues. Per germline, CDR1 MDHEN and CDR2 SYDVKM. The CDR3 coding sequence is TGTGCCAGCGGGACAGGGGGCCAGCCCCAGCATTTT. Protein sequence: CASGTGGQPQHF.

The genes are TRBV5-4 and TRBJ1-3, with TRBD1 as a possible D gene (5 bases). CDR1 and CDR2 from the germline V gene are SGHNT and YYREEE (reference sequence). V was clipped by 0 bases and J by 6 bases, with 10 bases between them. The CDR3 totals 14 residues. The CDR3 DNA sequence: TGTGCCAGCAGCTTGGATTGGGGCGCAAACACCATATATTTT. Its translation is CASSLDWGANTIYF. The full variable domain, completed using reference TRBV5-4 and TRBJ1-3, is ETGVTQSPTHLIKTRGQQVTLRCSSQSGHNTVSWYQQALGQGPQFIFQYYREEENGRGNFPPRFSGLQFPNYSSELNVNALELDDSALYLCASSLDWGANTIYFGEGSWLTVV.

This clone was seen more than once but under ten times. The genes are TRBV14 and TRBJ2-7; TRBD1 is a possible D gene (6 bases). This CDR3 spans 12 amino acids. Germline V gene lookup returns CDR1 SGHDN and CDR2 FVKESK. Trimming stripped 2 bases from V and 4 bases from J, with 6 bases between. CDR3 DNA sequence: TGTGCCAGCAGCCAACAGGGGTACGAGCAGTACTTC. Translated: CASSQQGYEQYF. The full variable domain, rest sourced from reference TRBV14 and TRBJ2-7, is EAGVTQFPSHSVIEKGQTVTLRCDPISGHDNLYWYRRVMGKEIKFLLHFVKESKQDESGMPNNRFLAERTGGTYSTLKVQPAELEDSGVYFCASSQQGYEQYFGPGTRLTVT.

The chain uses TRBV18 and TRBJ1-2; TRBD1 aligns across 9 bases. The germline V gene encodes CDR1 KGHSH and CDR2 LQKENI. This CDR3 comprises 15 residues. J was trimmed by 1 base and V by 3 bases; bases with no gene match: 3. For the CDR3, the DNA is TGTGCCAGCTCACCCGGGACAGGGATTAACTATGGCTACACCTTC. Residues: CASSPGTGINYGYTF. The variable domain in full, completed from reference TRBV18 and TRBJ1-2, reads NAGVMQNPRHLVRRRGQEARLRCSPMKGHSHVYWYRQLPEEGLKFMVYLQKENIIDESGMPKERFSAEFPKEGPSILRIQQVVRGDSAAYFCASSPGTGINYGYTFGSGTRLTVV.

V usage is TRBV9 and J usage is TRBJ2-5; 8 bases agree with TRBD1. The CDR3 has 15 amino acids. Trimming at V came to 0 bases and at J to 2 bases, leaving 3 bases not matched to a gene. Looked up from germline, CDR1 is SGDLS and CDR2 is YYNGEE. The CDR3 bases are TGTGCCAGCAGCGTAGCATGGACAGGGCAAGAGACCCAGTACTTC. Protein product: CASSVAWTGQETQYF. The full variable domain, with the rest looked up from reference TRBV9 and TRBJ2-5, is DSGVTQTPKHLITATGQRVTLRCSPRSGDLSVYWYQQSLDQGLQFLIQYYNGEERAKGNILERFSAQQFPDLHSELNLSSLELGDSALYFCASSVAWTGQETQYFGPGTRLLVL.

This clone showed up many times. CDR3 nucleotide sequence: TGCAGCGTTGGAGGGCAGGGGCTCTACGAGCAGTACTTC. Translated, it gives CSVGGQGLYEQYF. This rearrangement joins TRBV29-1 to TRBJ2-7; TRBD1 is a possible D gene (6 bases). The CDR3 loop spans 13 amino acids. The V end was cut by 4 bases, the J end by 3 bases, with 13 bases between. The V gene's germline CDR1 is SQVTM and CDR2 ANQGSEA.

This clone was seen only a few times. This CDR3 is CASSQESGRAGNEQFF. DNA of the CDR3: TGTGCCAGCAGCCAAGAAAGCGGGAGGGCCGGCAATGAGCAGTTCTTC. The chain is built from TRBV4-2 and TRBJ2-1, with 10 bases matching TRBD2. Germline values: CDR1 LGHNA, CDR2 YNFKEQ. V lost 0 bases to trimming and J lost 6 bases; unmatched junction nucleotides: 5. The CDR3 is 16 residues long.

This rearrangement joins TRBV7-2 to TRBJ2-7; 7 nucleotides align to TRBD1. Losses at the gene ends were 5 bases for V and 1 base for J; bases not matched to a gene: 5. This CDR3 has 14 amino acids. From germline, CDR1 is SGHTA and CDR2 FQGNSA. Written as DNA, the CDR3 is TGTGCCAGCAGCCCAAACAGGGGTTCCTACGAGCAGTACTTC. Translated, it gives CASSPNRGSYEQYF.

This clone turned up a few times. This chain uses TRBV5-4 with TRBJ1-2; maybe TRBD1 (6 bases). Germline CDR1 and CDR2: SGHNT and YYREEE (reference sequence). Trimming cost V 6 bases and J 8 bases, with 17 bases left between them. The CDR3 length is 13 residues. CDR3 sequence reads: CASTYSGGLGYTF. The CDR3 region has the DNA TGTGCCAGCACCTACTCCGGGGGCCTAGGCTACACCTTC. The full variable domain, rest sourced from reference TRBV5-4 and TRBJ1-2, is ETGVTQSPTHLIKTRGQQVTLRCSSQSGHNTVSWYQQALGQGPQFIFQYYREEENGRGNFPPRFSGLQFPNYSSELNVNALELDDSALYLCASTYSGGLGYTFGSGTRLTVV.

The chain joins TRBV6-1 to TRBJ1-6; D unclear. CDR1 is MNHNS and CDR2 is SASEGT in the germline V gene. V was pared by 0 bases and J by 10 bases, with 13 bases between. CDR3 length: 15 amino acids. Here the CDR3 reads CASSEAHRVESPLHF. CDR3 nucleotides: TGTGCCAGCAGTGAAGCGCATAGGGTAGAATCACCCCTCCACTTT.

There are many counts of this clone. The chain has TRBV19 and TRBJ2-4, with 8 bases that match TRBD1. The germline V gene has CDR1 LNHDA and CDR2 SQIVND (reference sequence). The CDR3 contains 16 residues. V shed 9 bases, J shed 3 bases, and the junction held 13 bases outside the gene matches. The CDR3 sequence: CASARTGINVKNIQYF. In DNA, the CDR3 is TGTGCCAGCGCAAGGACAGGGATCAACGTCAAAAACATTCAGTACTTC.

The CDR3 bases are TGTGCCATCAGTGAGTACAGGGACTACGAGCAGTACTTC. Protein: CAISEYRDYEQYF. The chain recombines TRBV10-3 with TRBJ2-7; D is possibly TRBD1 (6 bases). Trimming shortened V by 1 base and J by 3 bases, and 7 bases separated the two germline ends. The CDR3 totals 13 residues. The germline V gene has CDR1 ENHRY and CDR2 SYGVKD.

This rearrangement joins TRBV4-2 to TRBJ2-5; D gene ambiguous. In germline, CDR1 is LGHNA, CDR2 YNFKEQ. Trimming took off 1 base at V and 2 bases at J, with 8 bases between the two ends. The CDR3 is 14 residues long. The CDR3 DNA follows: TGTGCCAGCAGCCAAGGACTTACACAAGAGACCCAGTACTTC. Its protein is CASSQGLTQETQYF.

The chain recombines TRBV19 with TRBJ1-2; maybe TRBD1 (6 bases). This CDR3 spans 14 amino acids. V was trimmed by 4 bases and J by 7 bases, leaving 16 bases between them. From germline, CDR1 is LNHDA and CDR2 SQIVND (reference sequence). CDR3 DNA: TGTGCCAGTAGTAACCTCGGAGGGGGTCTTGGCTACACCTTC. The encoded protein is CASSNLGGGLGYTF.